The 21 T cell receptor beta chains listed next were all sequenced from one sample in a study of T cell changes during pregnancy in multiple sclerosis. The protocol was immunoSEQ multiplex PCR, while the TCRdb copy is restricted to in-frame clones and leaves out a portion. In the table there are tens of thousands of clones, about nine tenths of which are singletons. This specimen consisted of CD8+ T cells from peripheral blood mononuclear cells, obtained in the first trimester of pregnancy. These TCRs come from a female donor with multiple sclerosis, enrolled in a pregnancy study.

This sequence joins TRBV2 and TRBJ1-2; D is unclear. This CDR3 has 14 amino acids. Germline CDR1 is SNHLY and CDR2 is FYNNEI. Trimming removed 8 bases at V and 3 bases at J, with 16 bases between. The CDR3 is CASWTLLGYYGYTF. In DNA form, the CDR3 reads TGTGCCAGCTGGACGCTACTAGGGTACTATGGCTACACCTTC.

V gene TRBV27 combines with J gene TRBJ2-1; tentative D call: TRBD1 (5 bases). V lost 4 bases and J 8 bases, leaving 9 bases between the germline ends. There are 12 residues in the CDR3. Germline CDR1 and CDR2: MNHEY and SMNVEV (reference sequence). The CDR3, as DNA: TGTGCCAGCAGTTCCCAGGGTTATGAGCAGTTCTTC. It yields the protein CASSSQGYEQFF.

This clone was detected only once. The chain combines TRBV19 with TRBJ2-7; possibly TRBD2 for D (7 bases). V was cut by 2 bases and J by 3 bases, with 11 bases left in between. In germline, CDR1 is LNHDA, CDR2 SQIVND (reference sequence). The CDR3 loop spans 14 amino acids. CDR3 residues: CASSIKGGDYEQYF. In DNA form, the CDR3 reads TGTGCCAGTAGTATAAAGGGGGGGGACTACGAGCAGTACTTC.

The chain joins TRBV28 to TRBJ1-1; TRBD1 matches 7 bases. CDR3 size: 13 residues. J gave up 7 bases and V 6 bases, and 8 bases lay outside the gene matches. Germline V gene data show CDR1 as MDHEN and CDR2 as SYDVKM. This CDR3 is CASRRQTGHEAFF. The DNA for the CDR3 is TGTGCCAGCAGAAGGCAGACAGGGCATGAAGCTTTCTTT. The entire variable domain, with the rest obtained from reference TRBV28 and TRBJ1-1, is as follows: DVKVTQSSRYLVKRTGEKVFLECVQDMDHENMFWYRQDPGLGLRLIYFSYDVKMKEKGDIPEGYSVSREKKERFSLILESASTNQTSMYLCASRRQTGHEAFFGQGTRLTVV.

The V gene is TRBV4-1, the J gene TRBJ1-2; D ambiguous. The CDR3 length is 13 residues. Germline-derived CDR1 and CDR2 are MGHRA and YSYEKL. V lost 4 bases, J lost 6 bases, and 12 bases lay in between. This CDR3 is CASSPRQMDGYTF. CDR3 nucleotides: TGCGCCAGCAGCCCCCGCCAGATGGATGGCTACACCTTC.

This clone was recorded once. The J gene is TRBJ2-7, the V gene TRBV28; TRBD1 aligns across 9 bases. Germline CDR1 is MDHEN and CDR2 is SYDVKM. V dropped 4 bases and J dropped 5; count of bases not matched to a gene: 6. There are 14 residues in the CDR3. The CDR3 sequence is CASSSPGTGNEQYF. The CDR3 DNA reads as TGTGCCAGCAGTTCTCCCGGGACAGGGAACGAGCAGTACTTC.

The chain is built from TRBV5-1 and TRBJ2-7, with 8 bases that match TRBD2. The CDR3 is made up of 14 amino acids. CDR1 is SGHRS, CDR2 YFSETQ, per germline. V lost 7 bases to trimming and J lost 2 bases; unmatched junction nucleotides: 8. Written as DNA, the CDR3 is TGCGCCAGCGGTTCTAGCGGGTACCCCTACGAGCAGTACTTC. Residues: CASGSSGYPYEQYF. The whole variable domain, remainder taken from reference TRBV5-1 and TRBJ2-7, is KAGVTQTPRYLIKTRGQQVTLSCSPISGHRSVSWYQQTPGQGLQFLFEYFSETQRNKGNFPGRFSGRQFSNSRSEMNVSTLELGDSALYLCASGSSGYPYEQYFGPGTRLTVT.

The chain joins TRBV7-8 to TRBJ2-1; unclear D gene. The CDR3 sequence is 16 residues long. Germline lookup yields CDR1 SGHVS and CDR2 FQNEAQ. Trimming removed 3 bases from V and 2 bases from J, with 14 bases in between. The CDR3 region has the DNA TGTGCCAGCAGCTTGGTTAGCCTTTATACCTACAATGAGCAGTTCTTC. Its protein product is CASSLVSLYTYNEQFF.

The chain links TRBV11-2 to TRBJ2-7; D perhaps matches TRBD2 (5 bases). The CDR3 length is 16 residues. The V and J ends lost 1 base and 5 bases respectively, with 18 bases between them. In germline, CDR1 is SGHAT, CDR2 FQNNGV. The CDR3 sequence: CASSLGWATSRDEQYF. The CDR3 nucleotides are TGTGCCAGCAGCTTAGGTTGGGCCACTAGTAGAGACGAGCAGTACTTC.

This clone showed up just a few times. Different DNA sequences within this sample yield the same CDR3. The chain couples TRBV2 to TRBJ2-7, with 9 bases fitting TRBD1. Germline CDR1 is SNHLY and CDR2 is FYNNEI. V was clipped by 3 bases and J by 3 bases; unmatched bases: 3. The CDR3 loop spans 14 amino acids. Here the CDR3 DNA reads TGTGCCAGCAGTGACTTGGGACAGGGCTACGAGCAGTACTTC. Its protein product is CASSDLGQGYEQYF.

CDR3 coding DNA: TGTGCCAGCAGTTCCTACCTAGAGGGTAGCACAGATACGCAGTATTTT. Translation: CASSSYLEGSTDTQYF. The chain joins TRBV27 to TRBJ2-3, with D possibly matching TRBD2 (5 bases). The CDR3 loop spans 16 amino acids. CDR1 is MNHEY and CDR2 is SMNVEV in the germline V gene (reference sequence). The V end lost 4 bases, the J end lost 0 bases, and 14 bases lay between the germline ends.

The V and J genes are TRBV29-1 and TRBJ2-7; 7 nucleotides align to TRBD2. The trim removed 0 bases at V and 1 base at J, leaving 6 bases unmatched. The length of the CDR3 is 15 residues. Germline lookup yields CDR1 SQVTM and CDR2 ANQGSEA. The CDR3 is CSVEDRPSGSYEQYF. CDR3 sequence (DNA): TGCAGCGTTGAAGATCGGCCTAGCGGATCCTACGAGCAGTACTTC.

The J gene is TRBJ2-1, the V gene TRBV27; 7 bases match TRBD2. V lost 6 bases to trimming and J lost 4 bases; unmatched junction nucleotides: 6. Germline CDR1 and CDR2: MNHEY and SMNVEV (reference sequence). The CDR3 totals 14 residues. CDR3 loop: CASSRGSNYNEQFF. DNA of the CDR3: TGTGCCAGCAGCCGCGGGAGCAATTACAATGAGCAGTTCTTC.

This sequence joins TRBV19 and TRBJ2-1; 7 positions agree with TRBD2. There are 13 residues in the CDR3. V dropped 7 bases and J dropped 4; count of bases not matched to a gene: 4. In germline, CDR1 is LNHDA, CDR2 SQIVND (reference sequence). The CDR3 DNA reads TGTGCCAGTACCGATAGCGGGTACAATGAGCAGTTCTTC. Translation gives CASTDSGYNEQFF.

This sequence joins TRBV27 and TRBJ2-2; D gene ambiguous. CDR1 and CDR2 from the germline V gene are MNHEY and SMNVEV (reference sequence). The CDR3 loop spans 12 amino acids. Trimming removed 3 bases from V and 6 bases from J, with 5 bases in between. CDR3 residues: CASSFPSGELFF. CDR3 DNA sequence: TGTGCCAGCAGTTTTCCTTCCGGGGAGCTGTTTTTT.

The CDR3 loop is CASSTGGNQPQHF. In nucleotides, the CDR3 is TGTGCCAGTAGTACAGGGGGAAATCAGCCCCAGCATTTT. The chain joins TRBV19 to TRBJ1-5, with 7 bases identical to TRBD1. This CDR3 is 13 amino acids long. The germline V gene encodes CDR1 LNHDA and CDR2 SQIVND (reference sequence). V shed 4 bases, J shed 4 bases, and the junction held 1 base outside the gene matches.

The CDR3 DNA sequence: TGTGCCAGCAGGGCGAGCGGGACAGGGCGCTACGAGCAGTACTTC. This translates into CASRASGTGRYEQYF. The V call is TRBV2, the J call TRBJ2-7; 9 nucleotides line up with TRBD1. CDR1 SNHLY and CDR2 FYNNEI come from the germline V gene. Trimming removed 6 bases from V and 3 bases from J; junction bases left unmatched: 9. The CDR3 covers 15 residues.

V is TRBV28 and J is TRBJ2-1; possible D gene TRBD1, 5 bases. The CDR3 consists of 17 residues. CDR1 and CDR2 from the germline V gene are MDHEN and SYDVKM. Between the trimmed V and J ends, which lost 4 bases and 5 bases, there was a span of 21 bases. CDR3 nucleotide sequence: TGTGCCAGCAGTTCCACACCCCAGGGCAACCTAAACAATGAGCAGTTCTTC. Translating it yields CASSSTPQGNLNNEQFF.

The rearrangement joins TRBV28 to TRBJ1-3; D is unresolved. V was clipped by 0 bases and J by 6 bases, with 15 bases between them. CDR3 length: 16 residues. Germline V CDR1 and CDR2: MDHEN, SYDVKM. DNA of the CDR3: TGTGCCAGCAGTTTATGGAGTATCGGAGGTTTAAACACCATATATTTT. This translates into CASSLWSIGGLNTIYF.

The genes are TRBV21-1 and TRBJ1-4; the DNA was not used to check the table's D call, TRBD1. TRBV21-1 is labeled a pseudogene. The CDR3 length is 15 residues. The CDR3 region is CASSAGQLTNEKLFF. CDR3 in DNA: TGTGCCAGCAGCGCGGGACAGCTAACTAATGAAAAACTGTTTTTT.

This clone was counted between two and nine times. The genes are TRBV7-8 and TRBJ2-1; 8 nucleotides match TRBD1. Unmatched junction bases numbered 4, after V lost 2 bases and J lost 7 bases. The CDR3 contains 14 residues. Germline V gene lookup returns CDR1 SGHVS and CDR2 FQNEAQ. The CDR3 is CASSLTQGANEQFF. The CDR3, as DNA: TGTGCCAGCAGCTTAACCCAGGGGGCAAATGAGCAGTTCTTC.